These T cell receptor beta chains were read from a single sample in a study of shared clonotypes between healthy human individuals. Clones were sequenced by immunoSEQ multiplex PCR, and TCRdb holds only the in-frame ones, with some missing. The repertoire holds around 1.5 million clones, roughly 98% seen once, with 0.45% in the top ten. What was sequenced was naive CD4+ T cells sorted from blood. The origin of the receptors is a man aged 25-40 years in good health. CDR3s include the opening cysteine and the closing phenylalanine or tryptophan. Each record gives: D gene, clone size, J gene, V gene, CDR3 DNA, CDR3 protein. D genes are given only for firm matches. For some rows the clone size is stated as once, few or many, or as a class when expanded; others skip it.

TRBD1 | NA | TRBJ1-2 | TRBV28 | TGTGCCAGCAGTCCCGGGACAGGGGACCCAGCTTTATATGGCTACACCTTC | CASSPGTGDPALYGYTF
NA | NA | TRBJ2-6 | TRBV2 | TGTGCCATAGCCGGTGGTCGCTCTGGGGCCAACGTCCTGACTTTC | CAIAGGRSGANVLTF
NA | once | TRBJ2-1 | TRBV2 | TGTGCCAGCCGGGGGCCCGGCAATGAGCAGTTCTTC | CASRGPGNEQFF
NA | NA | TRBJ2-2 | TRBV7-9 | TGTGCCAGCAGCTTGGGGGGAAGCGACACCGGGGAGCTGTTTTTT | CASSLGGSDTGELFF
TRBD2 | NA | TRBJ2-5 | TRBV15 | TGTGCCACCAGCAGAGATACTAGCGGGATTGGAGAGACCCAGTACTTC | CATSRDTSGIGETQYF
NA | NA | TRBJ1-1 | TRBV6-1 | TGTGCCAGCAGGGGCTTCAAGGGCACTGAAGCTTTCTTT | CASRGFKGTEAFF
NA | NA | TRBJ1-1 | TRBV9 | TGTGCCAGCAGCGTTGGCCCGGAAAACACTGAAGCTTTCTTT | CASSVGPENTEAFF
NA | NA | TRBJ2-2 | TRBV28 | TGTGCCAGCAGTGTTAGCGGGAACACCGGGGAGCTGTTTTTT | CASSVSGNTGELFF
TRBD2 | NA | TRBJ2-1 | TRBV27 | TGTGCCAGCAGTAACCCCGGGACTACCTACAATGAGCAGTTCTTC | CASSNPGTTYNEQFF
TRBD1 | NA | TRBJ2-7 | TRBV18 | TGTGCCAGCTCACCCCAGCGACAGGGAAGCTCCTACGAGCAGTACTTC | CASSPQRQGSSYEQYF
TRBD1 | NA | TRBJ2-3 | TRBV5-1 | TGCGCCAGCAGCTTAGGACAGGGGGTAACAGATACGCAGTATTTT | CASSLGQGVTDTQYF
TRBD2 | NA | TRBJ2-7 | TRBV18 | TGTGCCAGCTCATTAGCGGGAGTGAATTCCTACGAGCAGTACTTC | CASSLAGVNSYEQYF
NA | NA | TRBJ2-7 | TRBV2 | TGTGCCAGCATCAATCAGGGCCCCTCCTACGAGCAGTACTTC | CASINQGPSYEQYF
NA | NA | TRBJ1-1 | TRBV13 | TGTGCCAGCAGCTTTAGGAAACCGGGGAACACTGAAGCTTTCTTT | CASSFRKPGNTEAFF
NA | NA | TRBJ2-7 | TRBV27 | TGTGCCAGCAGTTTCCTCGGGACGGAGTTCTACGAGCAGTACTTC | CASSFLGTEFYEQYF